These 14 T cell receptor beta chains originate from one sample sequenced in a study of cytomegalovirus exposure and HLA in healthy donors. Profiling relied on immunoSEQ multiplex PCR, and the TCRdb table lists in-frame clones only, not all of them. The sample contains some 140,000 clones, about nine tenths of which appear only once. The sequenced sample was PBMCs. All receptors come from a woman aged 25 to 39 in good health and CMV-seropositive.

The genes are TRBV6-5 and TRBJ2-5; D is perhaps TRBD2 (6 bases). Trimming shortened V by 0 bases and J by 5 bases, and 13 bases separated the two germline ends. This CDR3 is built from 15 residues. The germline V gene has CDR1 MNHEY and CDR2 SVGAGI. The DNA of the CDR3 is TGTGCCAGCAGTTACTCGGGGGGTGGGCCTGAGACCCAGTACTTC. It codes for CASSYSGGGPETQYF.

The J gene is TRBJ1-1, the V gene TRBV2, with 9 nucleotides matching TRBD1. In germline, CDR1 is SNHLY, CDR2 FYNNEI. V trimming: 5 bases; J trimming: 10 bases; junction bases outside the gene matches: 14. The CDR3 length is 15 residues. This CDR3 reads CASSPRGDRAPGAFF. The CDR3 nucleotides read TGTGCCAGCAGTCCTCGGGGGGACAGGGCCCCCGGAGCTTTCTTT. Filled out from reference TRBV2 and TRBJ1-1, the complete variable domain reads EPEVTQTPSHQVTQMGQEVILRCVPISNHLYFYWYRQILGQKVEFLVSFYNNEISEKSEIFDDQFSVERPDGSNFTLKIRSTKLEDSAMYFCASSPRGDRAPGAFFGQGTRLTVV.

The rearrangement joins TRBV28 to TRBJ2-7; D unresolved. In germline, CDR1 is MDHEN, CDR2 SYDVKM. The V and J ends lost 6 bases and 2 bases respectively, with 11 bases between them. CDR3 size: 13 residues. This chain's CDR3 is CASSGLRPYEQYF. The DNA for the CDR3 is TGTGCCAGCAGCGGCCTCAGGCCCTACGAGCAGTACTTC. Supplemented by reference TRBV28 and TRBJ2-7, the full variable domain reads DVKVTQSSRYLVKRTGEKVFLECVQDMDHENMFWYRQDPGLGLRLIYFSYDVKMKEKGDIPEGYSVSREKKERFSLILESASTNQTSMYLCASSGLRPYEQYFGPGTRLTVT.

In DNA, the CDR3 is TGTGCCAGCAGCTTATCGGTTTACGAGCAGTTCTTC. Its protein product is CASSLSVYEQFF. This sequence joins TRBV7-8 and TRBJ2-1; D is ambiguous. The CDR3 loop spans 12 amino acids. The V end was cut by 2 bases, the J end by 10 bases, with 9 bases between. Germline values: CDR1 SGHVS, CDR2 FQNEAQ.

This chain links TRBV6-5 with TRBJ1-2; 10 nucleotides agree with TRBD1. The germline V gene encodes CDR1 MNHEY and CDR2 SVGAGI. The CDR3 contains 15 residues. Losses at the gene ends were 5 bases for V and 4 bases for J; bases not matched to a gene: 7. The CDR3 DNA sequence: TGTGCCAGCAGTCTACGACAGGGGGCATTCTATGGCTACACCTTC. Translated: CASSLRQGAFYGYTF.

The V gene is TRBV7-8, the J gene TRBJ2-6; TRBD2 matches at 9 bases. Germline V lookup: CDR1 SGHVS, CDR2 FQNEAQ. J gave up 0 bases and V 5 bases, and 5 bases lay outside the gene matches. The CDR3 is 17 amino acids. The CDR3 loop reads CASSDRAGGSGANVLTF. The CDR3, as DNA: TGTGCCAGCAGCGACCGAGCGGGGGGCTCTGGGGCCAACGTCCTGACTTTC.

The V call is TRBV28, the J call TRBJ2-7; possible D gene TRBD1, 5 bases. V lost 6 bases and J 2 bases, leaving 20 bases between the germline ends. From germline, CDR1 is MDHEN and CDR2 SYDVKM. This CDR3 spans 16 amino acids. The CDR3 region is CASRPVGAATTYEQYF. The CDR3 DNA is TGTGCCAGCAGGCCCGTAGGGGCGGCGACGACCTACGAGCAGTACTTC.

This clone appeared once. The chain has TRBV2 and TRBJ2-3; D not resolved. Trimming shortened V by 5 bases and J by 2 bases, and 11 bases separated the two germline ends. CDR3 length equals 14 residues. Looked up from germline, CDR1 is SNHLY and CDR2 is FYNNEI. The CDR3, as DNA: TGTGCCAGCAGTCCCCTTTTGTACACAGATACGCAGTATTTT. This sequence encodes CASSPLLYTDTQYF.

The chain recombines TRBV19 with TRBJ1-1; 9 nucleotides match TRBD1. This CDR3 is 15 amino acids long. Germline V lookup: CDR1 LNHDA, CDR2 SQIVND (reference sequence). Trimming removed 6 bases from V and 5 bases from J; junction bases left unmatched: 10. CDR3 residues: CASRITGQGGTEAFF. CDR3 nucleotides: TGTGCCAGTAGAATTACGGGACAGGGAGGGACTGAAGCTTTCTTT.

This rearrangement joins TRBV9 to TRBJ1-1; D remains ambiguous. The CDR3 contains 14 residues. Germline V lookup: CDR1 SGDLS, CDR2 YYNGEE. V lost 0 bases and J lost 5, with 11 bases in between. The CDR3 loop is CASSVGVGRTEAFF. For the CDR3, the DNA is TGTGCCAGCAGCGTAGGGGTCGGGAGGACTGAAGCTTTCTTT.

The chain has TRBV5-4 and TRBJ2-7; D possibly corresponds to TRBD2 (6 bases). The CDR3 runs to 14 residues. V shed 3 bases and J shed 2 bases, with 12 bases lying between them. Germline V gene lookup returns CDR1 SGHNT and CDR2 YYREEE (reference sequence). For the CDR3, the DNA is TGTGCCAGCAGCTGGGGGGACTCCGCCTACGAGCAGTACTTC. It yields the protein CASSWGDSAYEQYF. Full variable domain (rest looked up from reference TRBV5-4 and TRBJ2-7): ETGVTQSPTHLIKTRGQQVTLRCSSQSGHNTVSWYQQALGQGPQFIFQYYREEENGRGNFPPRFSGLQFPNYSSELNVNALELDDSALYLCASSWGDSAYEQYFGPGTRLTVT.

CDR3 nucleotides: TGCGCCAGCGCTGGGGGGACAGACACAGATACGCAGTATTTT. Translation: CASAGGTDTDTQYF. The chain has TRBV5-1 and TRBJ2-3; possible D gene TRBD1, 7 bases. CDR1 is SGHRS and CDR2 is YFSETQ in the germline V gene. Trimming shortened V by 7 bases and J by 2 bases, and 14 bases separated the two germline ends. The CDR3 spans 14 residues.

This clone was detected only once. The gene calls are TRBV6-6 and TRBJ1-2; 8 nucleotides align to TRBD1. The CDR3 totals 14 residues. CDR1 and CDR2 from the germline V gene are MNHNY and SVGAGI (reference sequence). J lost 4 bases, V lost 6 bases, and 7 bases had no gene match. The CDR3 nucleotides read TGTGCCAGCAGCCCGGACAGGGCATCCTATGGCTACACCTTC. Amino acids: CASSPDRASYGYTF.

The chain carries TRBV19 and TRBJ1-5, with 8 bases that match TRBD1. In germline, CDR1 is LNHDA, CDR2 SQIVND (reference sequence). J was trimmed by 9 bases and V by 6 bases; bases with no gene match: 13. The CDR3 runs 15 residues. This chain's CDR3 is CASRSGQGGASPQHF. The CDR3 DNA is TGTGCCAGTAGATCCGGACAGGGTGGGGCGTCGCCCCAGCATTTT.